Listed below are T cell receptor beta chains from one sample, sequenced in a study of T cells in Graves' hyperthyroidism and ophthalmopathy. TCRdb used MiXCR to reprocess the multiplex PCR reads, holding one entry per CDR3 protein. The top ten clones hold roughly a sixth of a sample with roughly 660,000 distinct CDR3 sequences, 17% of them seen once. The sample comprised blood. Source of these receptors: a man between 50 and 59 years old with Graves' hyperthyroidism. CDR3s include the opening cysteine and the closing phenylalanine or tryptophan. Fields, in order: J gene, clone size, V gene, CDR3 length, D gene, CDR3 DNA, CDR3 protein. A D gene is named only where the DNA matches it firmly. Size tells how often a clone was seen (once, few, many) or the class of an expanded clone, and some rows leave it out.

j_call: TRBJ2-2
clone_size: few
v_call: TRBV25-1
cdr3_length: 13
d_call: NA
cdr3_nt: TGTGCCAGCAGTGAATGGACTCTCGGGGAGCTGTTTTTT
cdr3_aa: CASSEWTLGELFF

j_call: TRBJ2-1
clone_size: NA
v_call: TRBV12-3/TRBV12-4
cdr3_length: 14
d_call: NA
cdr3_nt: TGTGCCAGCAGTTTAGGAGATCCAGGTGGTGAGCAGTTCTTC
cdr3_aa: CASSLGDPGGEQFF

j_call: TRBJ2-1
clone_size: many
v_call: TRBV15
cdr3_length: 15
d_call: NA
cdr3_nt: TGTGCCACCAGCAGGTTAGGGGAAGACTACAATGAGCAGTTCTTC
cdr3_aa: CATSRLGEDYNEQFF

j_call: TRBJ1-1
clone_size: many
v_call: TRBV27
cdr3_length: 14
d_call: TRBD1
cdr3_nt: TGTGCCAGCAGCCCTTGGGACAGGGGTACTGAAGCTTTCTTT
cdr3_aa: CASSPWDRGTEAFF

j_call: TRBJ2-2
clone_size: few
v_call: TRBV19
cdr3_length: 15
d_call: NA
cdr3_nt: TGTGCCAGTACCCCGGGGGAACTTGACACCGGGGAGCTGTTTTTT
cdr3_aa: CASTPGELDTGELFF

j_call: TRBJ2-5
clone_size: many
v_call: TRBV28
cdr3_length: 16
d_call: TRBD2
cdr3_nt: TGTGCCAGCAGTTTATCCGGACTAGCGGACCAAGAGACCCAGTACTTC
cdr3_aa: CASSLSGLADQETQYF

j_call: TRBJ2-7
clone_size: NA
v_call: TRBV30
cdr3_length: 14
d_call: TRBD1
cdr3_nt: TGTGCCTGGATCCCCGGACAGGGGGCTAACGAGCAGTACTTC
cdr3_aa: CAWIPGQGANEQYF

j_call: TRBJ2-3
clone_size: NA
v_call: TRBV11-1
cdr3_length: 14
d_call: NA
cdr3_nt: TGTGCCAGCAGCCTTAGCGGACCCACAGATACGCAGTATTTT
cdr3_aa: CASSLSGPTDTQYF

j_call: TRBJ1-1
clone_size: NA
v_call: TRBV12-3/TRBV12-4
cdr3_length: 13
d_call: NA
cdr3_nt: TGTGCCAGCCGACCTTCGGGGGGGCGCGAAGCTTTCTTT
cdr3_aa: CASRPSGGREAFF

j_call: TRBJ2-3
clone_size: many
v_call: TRBV7-8
cdr3_length: 19
d_call: TRBD2
cdr3_nt: TGTGCCAGCAGCTCCCCGGGACTAGCGGGATCTGCTAGCACAGATACGCAGTATTTT
cdr3_aa: CASSSPGLAGSASTDTQYF

j_call: TRBJ2-1
clone_size: NA
v_call: TRBV24-1
cdr3_length: 17
d_call: NA
cdr3_nt: TGTGCCACCAGCGCAGATTGGGACAAAGGAGAAAAAAATGAGCAGTTCTTC
cdr3_aa: CATSADWDKGEKNEQFF

j_call: TRBJ1-1
clone_size: many
v_call: TRBV6-2/TRBV6-3
cdr3_length: 15
d_call: TRBD1
cdr3_nt: TGTGCCAGCAGTTACTTTGGGACAGCGAACACTGAAGCTTTCTTT
cdr3_aa: CASSYFGTANTEAFF

j_call: TRBJ1-4
clone_size: NA
v_call: TRBV6-1
cdr3_length: 13
d_call: NA
cdr3_nt: TGTGCCAGCTCTGAAGCAGGGTGGGAAAAACTGTTTTTT
cdr3_aa: CASSEAGWEKLFF

j_call: TRBJ2-5
clone_size: many
v_call: TRBV7-9
cdr3_length: 15
d_call: NA
cdr3_nt: TGTGCCAGCAGCTCCCCCTCGGTAGGGGCGAAGACCCAGTACTTC
cdr3_aa: CASSSPSVGAKTQYF

j_call: TRBJ1-1
clone_size: many
v_call: TRBV2
cdr3_length: 17
d_call: NA
cdr3_nt: TGTGCCAGCGGAAGACCTGGACAGTCACTCAAGAACACTGAAGCTTTCTTT
cdr3_aa: CASGRPGQSLKNTEAFF

j_call: TRBJ2-7
clone_size: many
v_call: TRBV18
cdr3_length: 13
d_call: NA
cdr3_nt: TGTGCCAGCTCACCAACTACGGTAGGGGAGCAGTACTTC
cdr3_aa: CASSPTTVGEQYF

j_call: TRBJ1-5
clone_size: NA
v_call: TRBV4-1
cdr3_length: 16
d_call: NA
cdr3_nt: TGCGCCAGCAGCCAAGGGGCAGGGGCCGGCAATCAGCCCCAGCATTTT
cdr3_aa: CASSQGAGAGNQPQHF

j_call: TRBJ2-2
clone_size: few
v_call: TRBV7-9
cdr3_length: 14
d_call: NA
cdr3_nt: TGTGCCTCACGACAGGACGCGAACACCGGGGAGCTGTTTTTT
cdr3_aa: CASRQDANTGELFF

j_call: TRBJ1-1
clone_size: many
v_call: TRBV19
cdr3_length: 14
d_call: NA
cdr3_nt: TGTGCCAGTAAAGAAGTTGGTTGGGTCACTGAAGCTTTCTTT
cdr3_aa: CASKEVGWVTEAFF

j_call: TRBJ1-2
clone_size: NA
v_call: TRBV19
cdr3_length: 15
d_call: NA
cdr3_nt: TGTGCCAGTATCCCGCCCGGGGCGGTTAACTATGGCTACACCTTC
cdr3_aa: CASIPPGAVNYGYTF

j_call: TRBJ2-5
clone_size: many
v_call: TRBV28
cdr3_length: 15
d_call: TRBD2
cdr3_nt: TGTGCCAGCAGTTCTGGACTAGCGGGAAGAGAGACCCAGTACTTC
cdr3_aa: CASSSGLAGRETQYF

j_call: TRBJ2-1
clone_size: NA
v_call: TRBV7-8
cdr3_length: 16
d_call: TRBD1
cdr3_nt: TGTGCCAGCACTTTGCCGGGACAGGGATTATCAAATGAGCAGTTCTTC
cdr3_aa: CASTLPGQGLSNEQFF

j_call: TRBJ2-1
clone_size: few
v_call: TRBV30
cdr3_length: 16
d_call: TRBD1
cdr3_nt: TGTGCCTGGAGTGTAATCCGGGACAGGGGACACAATGAGCAGTTCTTC
cdr3_aa: CAWSVIRDRGHNEQFF

j_call: TRBJ1-1
clone_size: many
v_call: TRBV12-3/TRBV12-4
cdr3_length: 14
d_call: NA
cdr3_nt: TGTGCCAGCAGTCCTCACGGCTTGAACACTGAAGCTTTCTTT
cdr3_aa: CASSPHGLNTEAFF

j_call: TRBJ2-2
clone_size: few
v_call: TRBV6-4
cdr3_length: 16
d_call: TRBD2
cdr3_nt: TGTGCCAGCAGTGACTCGGGACTAGCGGGACCCGGGGAGCTGTTTTTT
cdr3_aa: CASSDSGLAGPGELFF

j_call: TRBJ1-4
clone_size: many
v_call: TRBV12-3/TRBV12-4
cdr3_length: 15
d_call: NA
cdr3_nt: TGTGCCAGCAGTGAAAGACGTCGATCCAATGAAAAACTGTTTTTT
cdr3_aa: CASSERRRSNEKLFF

j_call: TRBJ2-1
clone_size: many
v_call: TRBV19
cdr3_length: 14
d_call: NA
cdr3_nt: TGTGCCAGTAGTATAGCTCCTAGCCGCAGTGAGCAGTTCTTC
cdr3_aa: CASSIAPSRSEQFF

j_call: TRBJ2-1
clone_size: many
v_call: TRBV12-3/TRBV12-4
cdr3_length: 12
d_call: NA
cdr3_nt: TGTGCCAGCAGTCGGGGGAACTCCGAGCAGTTCTTC
cdr3_aa: CASSRGNSEQFF

j_call: TRBJ1-2
clone_size: NA
v_call: TRBV7-9
cdr3_length: 14
d_call: NA
cdr3_nt: TGTGCCAGCAGCCGATCTGAGGGAAACTATGGCTACACCTTC
cdr3_aa: CASSRSEGNYGYTF

j_call: TRBJ1-1
clone_size: NA
v_call: TRBV15
cdr3_length: 15
d_call: NA
cdr3_nt: TGTGCCACCAGCAGAGATTTTGGGGGCTTTACTGAAGCTTTCTTT
cdr3_aa: CATSRDFGGFTEAFF

j_call: TRBJ2-2
clone_size: NA
v_call: TRBV7-3
cdr3_length: 17
d_call: TRBD2
cdr3_nt: TGTGCCAGCAGCCCCACTAGCGGGAGTGGATTCACCGGGGAGCTGTTTTTT
cdr3_aa: CASSPTSGSGFTGELFF

j_call: TRBJ2-7
clone_size: few
v_call: TRBV6-1
cdr3_length: 15
d_call: NA
cdr3_nt: TGTGCCAGCAGCCGAAGCCTGACGGCCTCCTACGAGCAGTACTTC
cdr3_aa: CASSRSLTASYEQYF

j_call: TRBJ2-1
clone_size: many
v_call: TRBV12-3/TRBV12-4
cdr3_length: 15
d_call: TRBD2
cdr3_nt: TGTGCCAGCCGTCCACCCACTAGCGGGTTCGATGAGCAGTTCTTC
cdr3_aa: CASRPPTSGFDEQFF

j_call: TRBJ2-7
clone_size: few
v_call: TRBV27
cdr3_length: 16
d_call: TRBD1
cdr3_nt: TGTGCCAGCAGTTTTCGAGGGGGACAGCGATACTACGAGCAGTACTTC
cdr3_aa: CASSFRGGQRYYEQYF

j_call: TRBJ2-5
clone_size: many
v_call: TRBV12-3/TRBV12-4
cdr3_length: 16
d_call: TRBD1
cdr3_nt: TGTGCCAGCAGTACAAGACAGGGCGTACAGTTGGAGACCCAGTACTTC
cdr3_aa: CASSTRQGVQLETQYF

j_call: TRBJ1-4
clone_size: few
v_call: TRBV2
cdr3_length: 14
d_call: TRBD1
cdr3_nt: TGTGCCAGCAGTCACGGGACAGGGGGAGAAAAACTGTTTTTT
cdr3_aa: CASSHGTGGEKLFF

j_call: TRBJ2-7
clone_size: many
v_call: TRBV27
cdr3_length: 17
d_call: TRBD2
cdr3_nt: TGTGCCAGCAGTTTAAGTTCTAGCGGGAAAATACCCTACGAGCAGTACTTC
cdr3_aa: CASSLSSSGKIPYEQYF

j_call: TRBJ1-5
clone_size: many
v_call: TRBV12-3/TRBV12-4
cdr3_length: 12
d_call: NA
cdr3_nt: TGTGCCAGCAGTTTTATTAATCAGCCCCAGCATTTT
cdr3_aa: CASSFINQPQHF

j_call: TRBJ2-3
clone_size: many
v_call: TRBV28
cdr3_length: 16
d_call: NA
cdr3_nt: TGTGCCAGCAGGTCGACTGGGAGAGCAGACTCAGATACGCAGTATTTT
cdr3_aa: CASRSTGRADSDTQYF

j_call: TRBJ2-2
clone_size: NA
v_call: TRBV7-6
cdr3_length: 17
d_call: NA
cdr3_nt: TGTGCCAGCAGCTTAGTTAGCACAGGGAGGAGGACCGGGGAGCTGTTTTTT
cdr3_aa: CASSLVSTGRRTGELFF

j_call: TRBJ2-3
clone_size: many
v_call: TRBV28
cdr3_length: 13
d_call: NA
cdr3_nt: TGTGCCAGCAGTTCCCCAGGACCAGATACGCAGTATTTT
cdr3_aa: CASSSPGPDTQYF

j_call: TRBJ2-7
clone_size: few
v_call: TRBV6-5
cdr3_length: 16
d_call: TRBD2
cdr3_nt: TGTGCCAGCAGTTCAAGCGGGAGGCCACCCTCCTACGAGCAGTACTTC
cdr3_aa: CASSSSGRPPSYEQYF

j_call: TRBJ1-1
clone_size: many
v_call: TRBV27
cdr3_length: 12
d_call: NA
cdr3_nt: TGTGCCAGCAGGGGAAAGGACACTGAAGCTTTCTTT
cdr3_aa: CASRGKDTEAFF

j_call: TRBJ2-1
clone_size: many
v_call: TRBV9
cdr3_length: 15
d_call: TRBD2
cdr3_nt: TGTGCCAGCAGCTCCAGACTAGCGGGATACAATGAGCAGTTCTTC
cdr3_aa: CASSSRLAGYNEQFF

j_call: TRBJ2-2
clone_size: many
v_call: TRBV2
cdr3_length: 15
d_call: NA
cdr3_nt: TGTGCCAGCAGTGAGGGACGCTTGAACACCGGGGAGCTGTTTTTT
cdr3_aa: CASSEGRLNTGELFF

j_call: TRBJ1-2
clone_size: once
v_call: TRBV30
cdr3_length: 12
d_call: NA
cdr3_nt: TGTGGCTGGGCAAGGGGACGTAATGGCTACACCTTC
cdr3_aa: CGWARGRNGYTF

j_call: TRBJ2-3
clone_size: NA
v_call: TRBV2
cdr3_length: 14
d_call: NA
cdr3_nt: TGTGCCAGCAGCCAAGATACCGTCACAGATACGCAGTATTTT
cdr3_aa: CASSQDTVTDTQYF

j_call: TRBJ2-1
clone_size: few
v_call: TRBV20-1
cdr3_length: 13
d_call: NA
cdr3_nt: TGCAGTGCTAGAGGCCCCAGGGAGGCCGAGCAGTTCTTC
cdr3_aa: CSARGPREAEQFF

j_call: TRBJ2-3
clone_size: many
v_call: TRBV7-3
cdr3_length: 15
d_call: TRBD2
cdr3_nt: TGTGCCAGCAGCTCAGGACTAGCGGGAAACCTAACGCAGTATTTT
cdr3_aa: CASSSGLAGNLTQYF

j_call: TRBJ1-1
clone_size: many
v_call: TRBV11-2
cdr3_length: 16
d_call: NA
cdr3_nt: TGTGCCAGCAGCGATCGAGGAGGGATAATGAGCACTGAAGCTTTCTTT
cdr3_aa: CASSDRGGIMSTEAFF

j_call: TRBJ2-2
clone_size: NA
v_call: TRBV10-2
cdr3_length: 17
d_call: NA
cdr3_nt: TGCGCCAGCAGTGAGTCCATGGACAGCGCGAACACCGGGGAGCTGTTTTTT
cdr3_aa: CASSESMDSANTGELFF